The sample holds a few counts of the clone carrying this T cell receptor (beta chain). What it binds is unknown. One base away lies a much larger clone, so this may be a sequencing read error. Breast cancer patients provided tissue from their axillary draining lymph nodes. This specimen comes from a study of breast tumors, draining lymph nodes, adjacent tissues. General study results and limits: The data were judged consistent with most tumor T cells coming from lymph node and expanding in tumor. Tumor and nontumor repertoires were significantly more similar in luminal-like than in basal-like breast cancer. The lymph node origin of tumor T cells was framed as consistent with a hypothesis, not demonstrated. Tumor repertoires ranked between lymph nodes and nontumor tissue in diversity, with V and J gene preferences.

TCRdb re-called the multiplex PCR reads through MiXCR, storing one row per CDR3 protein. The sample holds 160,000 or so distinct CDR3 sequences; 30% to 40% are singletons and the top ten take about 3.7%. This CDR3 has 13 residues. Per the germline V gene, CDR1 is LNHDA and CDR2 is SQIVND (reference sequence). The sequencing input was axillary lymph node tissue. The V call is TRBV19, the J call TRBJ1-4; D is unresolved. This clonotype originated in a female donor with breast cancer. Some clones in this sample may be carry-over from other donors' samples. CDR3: CASSPWGGEELFF. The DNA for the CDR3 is TGTGCCAGTAGTCCCTGGGGTGGTGAAGAACTGTTTTTT.